This is a list of T cell receptor beta chains from one sample in a study of healthy donors' naive CD4 and CD8 T cells. MiXCR was run by TCRdb on the reads, yielding one entry per CDR3 protein. The sample consists of some 190,000 distinct CDR3 sequences, about 70% of them appearing once. Sequencing used naive CD4+ and CD8+ T cells sorted from blood, pooled from several donors. These receptors were collected from a pool of human donors in good health; the sample pools cells from several healthy donors. The CDR3 runs from the conserved cysteine through the conserved F or W. D genes are given only for firm matches. A clone size is listed for some rows: how often the clone was seen (once, few, many), or a class if it is expanded.

CDR3nt,CDR3aa,abundance,v_gene,d_gene,j_gene
TGCAGGATAGGGGGGCAAAGAAACACTGAAGCTTTCTTT,CRIGGQRNTEAFF,-,TRBV29-1,-,TRBJ1-1
TGTGCCAGCAGCTTGGGCCAGCGCACCTCATATAATTCACCCCTCCACTTT,CASSLGQRTSYNSPLHF,-,TRBV5-4,-,TRBJ1-6
TGTGCCAGCAGTTATCGCAGCCGTGATGGCTACACCTTC,CASSYRSRDGYTF,-,TRBV6-2/TRBV6-3,-,TRBJ1-2
TGCAGCGTTGTACCCGGCACCGGGGAGCTGTTTTTT,CSVVPGTGELFF,-,TRBV29-1,-,TRBJ2-2
TGCAGCGTTTCCGATGGGACAGGGAGCGGGGCCAACGTCCTGACTTTC,CSVSDGTGSGANVLTF,-,TRBV29-1,TRBD1,TRBJ2-6
TGCAGCGTTGTAGGGTCCCCCTGGGACTATGGCTACACCTTC,CSVVGSPWDYGYTF,once,TRBV29-1,-,TRBJ1-2
TGTGCCAGTAGTTCCGACGGACTGTTCTCTGGAAACACCATATATTTT,CASSSDGLFSGNTIYF,-,TRBV19,-,TRBJ1-3
TGTGCCAGCAGTTATTTGGGGTACTATTCACCCCTCCACTTT,CASSYLGYYSPLHF,few,TRBV6-5,-,TRBJ1-6
TGTGCCAGCTCAGAAGGGACAGGCGGCACTGAAGCTTTCTTT,CASSEGTGGTEAFF,-,TRBV18,TRBD1,TRBJ1-1
TGCAGCGTTCAGTCGTCCAGGGGTAACACCGGGGAGCTGTTTTTT,CSVQSSRGNTGELFF,-,TRBV29-1,-,TRBJ2-2
TGCAGCGTGGCAGGACAGACAGATACGCAGTATTTT,CSVAGQTDTQYF,-,TRBV29-1,-,TRBJ2-3
TGTGCCAGCAGCTTGGAGCAGGGCCCCTACGAGCAGTACTTC,CASSLEQGPYEQYF,-,TRBV5-5,-,TRBJ2-7
TGCAGCGGCAAGGGAGAGGCTAACTATGGCTACACCTTC,CSGKGEANYGYTF,-,TRBV29-1,-,TRBJ1-2
TGTGCCATCGCTACGGACAGAAACTCCTACGAGCAGTACTTC,CAIATDRNSYEQYF,-,TRBV12-3/TRBV12-4,-,TRBJ2-7
TGTGCCAGCAGGAACCCCGGGACGGGACAAGAGACCCAGTACTTC,CASRNPGTGQETQYF,-,TRBV19,-,TRBJ2-5
TGTGCCAGCAGTCCCGGGACACGCCAAGAGACCCAGTACTTC,CASSPGTRQETQYF,few,TRBV6-2/TRBV6-3,-,TRBJ2-5
TGCAGCGTTGGAGATCTAGCGGGACTCTCCTACAATGAGCAGTTCTTC,CSVGDLAGLSYNEQFF,few,TRBV29-1,TRBD2,TRBJ2-1
TGCAGCTATCTTATCGGGGGCATTCAGTACTTC,CSYLIGGIQYF,-,TRBV29-1,-,TRBJ2-4
TGCAGCGCACAGAGCCAAGAGACCCAGTACTTC,CSAQSQETQYF,-,TRBV29-1,-,TRBJ2-5
TGTGCCAGCAGGTGGGGTTGGAACACCGGGGAGCTGTTTTTT,CASRWGWNTGELFF,-,TRBV5-5,-,TRBJ2-2
TGCAGTGCTACCCCAGGGGGCGCTGGACTCGAGCAGTACTTC,CSATPGGAGLEQYF,-,TRBV20-1,TRBD1,TRBJ2-7
TGTGCCAGCAGTTTTAGCGGGAGATCCTACAATGAGCAGTTCTTC,CASSFSGRSYNEQFF,-,TRBV6-5,TRBD2,TRBJ2-1
TGCAGCGTGATGACTAGCGGGAGGCCATCCTACGAGCAGTACTTC,CSVMTSGRPSYEQYF,-,TRBV29-1,TRBD2,TRBJ2-7
TGCAGCGTTGGAGTGTCGGGGACCCAGTACTTC,CSVGVSGTQYF,-,TRBV29-1,-,TRBJ2-5
TGCAGCGCAAGCGGGGACGGACTCTATGGCTACACCTTC,CSASGDGLYGYTF,-,TRBV29-1,-,TRBJ1-2
TGTGCCAGCAGTGACCTAGCGGGAGCCCCCGGGGAGCTGTTTTTT,CASSDLAGAPGELFF,-,TRBV6-1,TRBD2,TRBJ2-2
TGCAGCGTTGCTGGTCTGGGACAGAGAAGCGAGCAGTACTTC,CSVAGLGQRSEQYF,-,TRBV29-1,TRBD1,TRBJ2-7
TGTGCCAGCAGCCGCGAGAACAATGAGCAGTTCTTC,CASSRENNEQFF,-,TRBV5-4,-,TRBJ2-1
TGTGCCAGCAGCTTGCCGGGACAGGGGTACAATGAGCAGTTCTTC,CASSLPGQGYNEQFF,-,TRBV5-4,TRBD1,TRBJ2-1
TGTGCCAGTAGTTTCGGGGGCGACACCGGGGAGCTGTTTTTT,CASSFGGDTGELFF,once,TRBV19,-,TRBJ2-2
TGCAGTGAGGTAGTGGGGTCGAGCACAGATACGCAGTATTTT,CSEVVGSSTDTQYF,-,TRBV29-1,-,TRBJ2-3
TGCAGCGTTGTTACAGCCACTGAAGCTTTCTTT,CSVVTATEAFF,once,TRBV29-1,-,TRBJ1-1
TGCAGCGTTGGAGAGACAGGTCTTGCGAACACTGAAGCTTTCTTT,CSVGETGLANTEAFF,-,TRBV29-1,-,TRBJ1-1
TGCGCCAGCAGCTTGGAAGCACGCACTTCTGGAAACACCATATATTTT,CASSLEARTSGNTIYF,-,TRBV5-1,-,TRBJ1-3
TGTGCCAGCAGTTACTCGGCCGGGACAGGGAATGAAAAACTGTTTTTT,CASSYSAGTGNEKLFF,-,TRBV6-6,TRBD1,TRBJ1-4
TGCAGCGTTGGGACAGGGGACCGCACCGGGGAGCTGTTTTTT,CSVGTGDRTGELFF,-,TRBV29-1,TRBD1,TRBJ2-2
TGTGCCAGCAGTTTTCAGGGACGCACCCTCCACTTT,CASSFQGRTLHF,-,TRBV12-3/TRBV12-4,-,TRBJ1-6
TGCAGCACCGAAGGTGGGGACCGAGGCGCAGATACGCAGTATTTT,CSTEGGDRGADTQYF,-,TRBV29-1,-,TRBJ2-3
TGCAGCGTTGTGCCTTCCGAGGGACAGGGGCTCACAGATACGCAGTATTTT,CSVVPSEGQGLTDTQYF,-,TRBV29-1,TRBD1,TRBJ2-3
TGTGCCAGCCGACAGGGTGAGGCTGGGGCCAACGTCCTGACTTTC,CASRQGEAGANVLTF,once,TRBV6-5,TRBD1,TRBJ2-6